This TCR beta chain was sequenced during a study of T-cell reconstitution after alpha-beta-depleted transplantation in children. At least ten counts were recorded for this clonotype. Its antigen is not known. The TCRbeta library incorporated unique molecular identifiers. One entry per CDR3 protein, called by TCRdb with MiXCR from the PCR reads. The table has about 250,000 distinct CDR3 sequences, about 24% seen once; the top ten hold 4% to 5.5%. The study, taken as a whole, reports: At around two months after transplant, the alpha-beta T cells were reportedly derived from several hundred expanded clones that came from non-depleted graft cells.

The V end lost 1 base, the J end lost 2 bases, and 8 bases lay between the germline ends. The V gene's germline CDR1 is LGHNA and CDR2 YNFKEQ. This CDR3 comprises 15 residues. This sample comprised PBMCs, mostly from graft donor cells, obtained 360 days after TCRalphabeta/CD19-depleted stem cell transplant. The clonotype comes from a female patient between 2 and 15 years old who had a stem cell transplant for congenital amegakaryocytic thrombocytopenia, so the T cells may come from the graft donor. The chain employs TRBV4-2 and TRBJ1-4; D is ambiguous. This CDR3 is CASSQADGTNEKLFF. In DNA, the CDR3 is TGTGCCAGCAGCCAAGCGGACGGTACTAATGAAAAACTGTTTTTT.